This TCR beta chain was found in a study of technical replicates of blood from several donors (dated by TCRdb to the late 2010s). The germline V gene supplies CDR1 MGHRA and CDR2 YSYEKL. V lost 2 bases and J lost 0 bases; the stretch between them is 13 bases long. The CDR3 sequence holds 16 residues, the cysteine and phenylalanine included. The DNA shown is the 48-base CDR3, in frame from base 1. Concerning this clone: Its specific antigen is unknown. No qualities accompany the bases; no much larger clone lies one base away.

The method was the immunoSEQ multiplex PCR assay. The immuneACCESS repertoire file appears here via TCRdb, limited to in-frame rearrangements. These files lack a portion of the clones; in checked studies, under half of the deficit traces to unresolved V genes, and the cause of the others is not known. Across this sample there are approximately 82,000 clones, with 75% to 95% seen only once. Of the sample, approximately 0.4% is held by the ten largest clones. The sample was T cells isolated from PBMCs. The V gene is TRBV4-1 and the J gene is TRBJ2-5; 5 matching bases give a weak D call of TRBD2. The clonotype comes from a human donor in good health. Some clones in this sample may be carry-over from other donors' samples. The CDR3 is CASSQLDGEYQETQYF. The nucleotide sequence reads TGCGCCAGCAGCCAACTAGACGGGGAGTACCAAGAGACCCAGTACTTC.